Described below is a single T cell receptor (beta chain) sequence and its context. What antigen it recognizes has not been identified. Per-nucleotide qualities are absent, and no much larger clonotype sits a single base away. This entry is derived from a study of identifying expanded T cells in peripheral blood (dated by TCRdb to the late 2010s). For context, the study as a whole: Four technical replicates, made by sequencing separate aliquots from the same pool of genomic DNA, were compared pairwise.

Summary of the overall study and its limitations: Across all healthy-donor time intervals, the beta-binomial model significantly cut both the number of clones called differentially abundant and the false-positive rate. Variance in clone template counts between approximately two-week samples significantly increased with total template count across all healthy donors. The binomial model flagged about 1.2 differentially abundant clones between technical replicates, compared with approximately 15 over approximately 2 weeks and 18 to 20 over around four weeks. The authors expected that over much longer intervals, such as months to years, biological variance in healthy repertoires might increase even further.

The immunoSEQ Assay, which uses bias-controlled multiplex PCR amplification of genomic DNA, was used to profile TCRbeta CDR3 regions. Under the source paper's analysis protocol: To quantify the absolute abundance of each unique TCRbeta CDR3 region, the sequences were collapsed and filtered. Two models were used to test differential abundance: a binomial model (Fisher-equivalent) and a beta-binomial model that adds time-dependent variance fitted from healthy donors. Clones with fewer than 5 combined templates were removed, and differential abundance was called for clones with a Benjamini-Hochberg FDR below 0.01. The form v = (b*log(k)+a)^2 was used to model beta-binomial variance as a function of total template count across the two samples. TCRdb carries this immuneACCESS record with in-frame sequences only. Its versions omit some clonotypes, under half of them owing to an unresolved V gene in the studies checked, with the rest unexplained. Clone size and the V and J calls come from that table; the DNA yielded D and trimming. The sample records under 150,000 clones, about 86% of which are singletons. 7% to 10% of the sample comes from the top ten.

No immune events such as infections were documented for the healthy donors during the collection period. To calibrate time-dependent variance in a beta-binomial model of T-cell clone differential abundance, blood repertoires from healthy donors were used as a training cohort. There were some 10 healthy donors in the training cohort, of whom 3 were female and 7 were male. An age range of about 29 to 65 years, with an average of about 45 years, was recorded for the donors. Whole blood was collected from each healthy donor at three time points spaced around 2 weeks apart and obtained from a commercial supplier. For immunosequencing, genomic DNA was extracted from whole blood that had not been sorted. CDR1 MNHNS and CDR2 SASEGT are derived from the germline V gene. Cut back by 2 bases and 5 bases, the V and J ends lie 15 bases apart. From cysteine to phenylalanine, the CDR3 is 15 amino acids long. Only CDR3 DNA remains: 45 bases, in frame from the first base.

The receptor chain draws on TRBV6-1 and TRBJ1-2, with no reliable assignment of the D segment. The sequencing input was blood. This TCR derives from a person aged 18 to 75 in good health. The DNA reads TGTGCCAGCAGTGAATTGGCAGGTCTCCAATATGGCTACACCTTC. This encodes CASSELAGLQYGYTF.